Listed here are 24 T cell receptor beta chains from one sample, sequenced in a study of T-cell reconstitution after alpha-beta-depleted transplantation in children. Preparation of the TCRbeta library involved a method that used unique molecular identifiers. Using its own MiXCR run on the PCR reads, TCRdb lists one record per CDR3 protein. Found here are fewer than 550,000 distinct CDR3 sequences, 9.5% to 12% of them singletons; the top ten hold less than 15%. Sequencing used PBMCs, mostly from graft donor cells, obtained 180 days after TCRalphabeta/CD19-depleted stem cell transplant. Every receptor here comes from a female patient aged 2 to 10 who had a stem cell transplant for aplastic anemia, so the T cells may come from the graft donor.

CDR3 amino acids: CASSHIAGGAPGEQFF. In nucleotides, the CDR3 is TGTGCCAGCAGCCATATAGCGGGAGGCGCCCCAGGGGAGCAGTTCTTC. The chain has TRBV11-2 and TRBJ2-1, with TRBD2 matching 10 bases. V was clipped by 5 bases and J by 10 bases; unmatched bases: 14. CDR3 length: 16 residues. Germline V gives CDR1 SGHAT, CDR2 FQNNGV.

This clonotype was recorded at least ten times. This chain uses TRBV6-5 with TRBJ2-2; D is unclear. The CDR3 extends over 14 amino acids. Germline V gives CDR1 MNHEY, CDR2 SVGAGI. V was shortened by 7 bases and J by 3 bases, with 12 bases between the two germline ends. The CDR3 region has the DNA TGTGCCAGCACCCCCACGGAATACACCGGGGAGCTGTTTTTT. It translates to CASTPTEYTGELFF.

This chain uses TRBV28 with TRBJ2-5; D may be TRBD2 (5 bases). CDR1 and CDR2 (germline): MDHEN, SYDVKM. Trimming took 4 bases from V and 7 from J, leaving 13 bases between them. There are 13 residues in the CDR3. The CDR3 reads CASSWTDLVTQYF. The CDR3 nucleotides are TGTGCCAGCAGTTGGACTGATTTGGTGACCCAGTACTTC.

The genes are TRBV10-1 and TRBJ2-5; no clear D gene. The germline V gene has CDR1 WNHNN and CDR2 SYGVQD (reference sequence). The CDR3 is made up of 14 amino acids. Trimming left V 8 bases short and J 7 bases short, with 20 bases between. The CDR3 region is CASAPGSPRGTQYF. The CDR3 DNA sequence: TGCGCCAGCGCTCCCGGGTCCCCCCGAGGGACCCAGTACTTC.

This clonotype was observed a single time. This chain joins TRBV18 and TRBJ2-7; D may be TRBD2 (6 bases). There are 14 residues in the CDR3. Trimming removed 5 bases at V and 3 bases at J, with 14 bases between. The V gene's germline CDR1 is KGHSH and CDR2 LQKENI. CDR3 DNA: TGTGCCAGCTCAGCGGGACTGGGGATCTACGAGCAGTACTTC. It translates to CASSAGLGIYEQYF.

This clonotype showed up many times. The chain employs TRBV6-2 or TRBV6-3 and TRBJ2-1, with 9 positions matching TRBD2. Germline-derived CDR1 and CDR2 are MNHEY and SVGEGT. V lost 5 bases and J lost 0; bases outside the gene matches: 2. The CDR3 spans 15 residues. The chain's CDR3 is CASSTGLASYNEQFF. CDR3 coding DNA: TGTGCCAGCAGTACGGGACTAGCCTCCTACAATGAGCAGTTCTTC.

This clonotype was counted at least ten times. V is TRBV5-1 and J is TRBJ2-3; 7 bases agree with TRBD1. Germline V gene lookup returns CDR1 SGHRS and CDR2 YFSETQ. The CDR3 consists of 15 residues. Unmatched junction bases numbered 3, after V lost 1 base and J lost 1 base. The CDR3 region is CASSLIGTGTDTQYF. As DNA, the CDR3 is TGCGCCAGCAGCTTGATCGGGACAGGCACAGATACGCAGTATTTT. Variable domain in full (rest from reference TRBV5-1 and TRBJ2-3): KAGVTQTPRYLIKTRGQQVTLSCSPISGHRSVSWYQQTPGQGLQFLFEYFSETQRNKGNFPGRFSGRQFSNSRSEMNVSTLELGDSALYLCASSLIGTGTDTQYFGPGTRLTVL.

The chain joins TRBV29-1 to TRBJ2-5, with D uncertain. V lost 1 base, J lost 7 bases, and 10 bases lay in between. The CDR3 extends over 12 amino acids. Germline values: CDR1 SQVTM, CDR2 ANQGSEA. CDR3 sequence reads: CSVEGRMGTQYF. CDR3 nucleotides: TGCAGCGTTGAAGGTCGAATGGGGACCCAGTACTTC.

This clonotype came up a few times. V usage is TRBV7-9 and J usage is TRBJ2-7, with no clear D. The CDR3 loop spans 12 amino acids. Looked up from germline, CDR1 is SEHNR and CDR2 is FQNEAQ (reference sequence). V gave up 5 bases and J gave up 3 bases, with 8 bases separating them. CDR3 bases: TGTGCCAGCAGCAGGGAAATCTACGAGCAGTACGTC. Translating gives CASSREIYEQYV.

The chain has TRBV7-6 and TRBJ1-2; 8 nucleotides match TRBD1. The CDR3 has 15 amino acids. The trim removed 5 bases at V and 4 bases at J, leaving 9 bases unmatched. Germline V gene data show CDR1 as SGHVS and CDR2 as FNYEAQ. The CDR3 is CASSPPTGVGYGYTF. For the CDR3, the DNA is TGTGCCAGCAGCCCGCCGACAGGGGTAGGCTATGGCTACACCTTC.

V usage is TRBV7-9 and J usage is TRBJ2-7; 8 bases fit TRBD2. V lost 7 bases and J lost 2; bases outside the gene matches: 4. CDR1 and CDR2 from the germline V gene are SEHNR and FQNEAQ (reference sequence). The CDR3 is made up of 13 amino acids. CDR3 DNA sequence: TGTGCCAGCAACCAGCGGGGGACCTACGAGCAGTACTTC. Amino acids: CASNQRGTYEQYF.

This clonotype was seen ten or more times. This chain joins TRBV10-3 and TRBJ2-3; unclear D gene. V shed 4 bases and J shed 3 bases, with 11 bases lying between them. Germline loops: CDR1 ENHRY, CDR2 SYGVKD. This CDR3 is 14 amino acids long. The CDR3 loop is CAISGRGLTDTQYF. CDR3 nucleotide sequence: TGTGCCATCAGTGGCCGTGGATTGACAGATACGCAGTATTTT.

The sample holds many counts of this clonotype. The chain employs TRBV5-1 and TRBJ1-4; D unclear. The V end lost 1 base, the J end lost 0 bases, and 7 bases lay between the germline ends. The CDR3 is 15 residues long. Per the germline V gene, CDR1 is SGHRS and CDR2 is YFSETQ. As DNA, the CDR3 is TGCGCCAGCAGCTTGAACACAGCAACTAATGAAAAACTGTTTTTT. It encodes CASSLNTATNEKLFF.

This clonotype was detected a few times. V and J are TRBV20-1 and TRBJ1-5; D unclear. CDR3 length: 14 amino acids. V was trimmed by 5 bases and J by 0 bases, leaving 11 bases between them. Per germline, CDR1 DFQATT and CDR2 SNEGSKA (reference sequence). CDR3 sequence (DNA): TGCAGTGCTGATACAGCGTATAGCAATCAGCCCCAGCATTTT. This sequence encodes CSADTAYSNQPQHF.

The chain links TRBV20-1 to TRBJ2-7; the match to TRBD1 covers 8 bases. CDR3 size: 13 residues. V lost 7 bases to trimming and J lost 0 bases; unmatched junction nucleotides: 5. From germline, CDR1 is DFQATT and CDR2 SNEGSKA (reference sequence). The chain's CDR3 is CSVGQGTSYEQYV. As DNA, the CDR3 is TGCAGTGTTGGACAGGGAACCTCCTACGAGCAGTACGTC.

The table lists this clonotype with a few counts. The rearrangement uses TRBV25-1 and TRBJ2-1; unclear D gene. This CDR3 is 11 amino acids long. V lost 10 bases and J 10 bases, leaving 14 bases between the germline ends. Per the germline V gene, CDR1 is MGHDK and CDR2 is SYGVNS. CDR3 bases: TGTGCCACGACGACTGGCAAGGAGCAGTTCTTC. As protein: CATTTGKEQFF. The whole variable domain, remainder taken from reference TRBV25-1 and TRBJ2-1, is EADIYQTPRYLVIGTGKKITLECSQTMGHDKMYWYQQDPGMELHLIHYSYGVNSTEKGDLSSESTVSRIRTEHFPLTLESARPSHTSQYLCATTTGKEQFFGPGTRLTVL.

The rearrangement joins TRBV21-1 to TRBJ1-1. TRBV21-1 is labeled a pseudogene. The CDR3 spans 11 residues. Here the CDR3 DNA reads TGTGCCAGCAGGGACGACACTGAAGCTTTCTTT. This sequence encodes CASRDDTEAFF.

The CDR3 bases are TGTGCCAGCAGATTCGTAGGGGGCGCCTTCACAGATACGCAGTATTTT. Amino acids: CASRFVGGAFTDTQYF. This rearrangement joins TRBV7-9 to TRBJ2-3; 7 bases are a match to TRBD1. The CDR3 loop spans 16 amino acids. The germline CDR1 and CDR2 sequences are SEHNR and FQNEAQ (reference sequence). Losses at the gene ends were 6 bases for V and 2 bases for J; bases not matched to a gene: 11.

This clonotype was seen many times. The chain employs TRBV28 and TRBJ2-1, with a tentative D call TRBD1 (5 bases). The length of the CDR3 is 12 residues. V lost 5 bases, J lost 8 bases, and 10 bases lay in between. Germline CDR1 MDHEN, CDR2 SYDVKM. The CDR3 DNA sequence: TGTGCCAGCAGTGTCAGGGTTTATGAGCAGTTCTTC. It is translated as CASSVRVYEQFF. The variable domain in full, with the rest retrieved from reference TRBV28 and TRBJ2-1, is DVKVTQSSRYLVKRTGEKVFLECVQDMDHENMFWYRQDPGLGLRLIYFSYDVKMKEKGDIPEGYSVSREKKERFSLILESASTNQTSMYLCASSVRVYEQFFGPGTRLTVL.

The chain couples TRBV7-2 to TRBJ2-1; D is tentatively TRBD1 or TRBD2 (5 bases each). Germline V CDR1 and CDR2: SGHTA, FQGNSA. V was shortened by 5 bases and J by 2 bases, with 19 bases between the two germline ends. CDR3 length equals 17 residues. The CDR3: CASSAVALQGPYNEQFF. The CDR3 coding sequence is TGTGCCAGCAGCGCAGTGGCCCTGCAGGGACCCTACAATGAGCAGTTCTTC.

This clonotype was observed a handful of times. This chain's CDR3 is CSASYVASGYEQYF. DNA of the CDR3: TGCAGTGCCTCCTATGTGGCTAGCGGTTACGAGCAGTACTTC. This rearrangement joins TRBV20-1 to TRBJ2-7; 7 bases map to TRBD2. The CDR3 has 14 amino acids. J was trimmed by 4 bases and V by 6 bases; bases with no gene match: 12. Germline V lookup: CDR1 DFQATT, CDR2 SNEGSKA (reference sequence).

This clonotype has more than one count but fewer than ten. The chain couples TRBV7-2 to TRBJ2-3, with 10 bases fitting TRBD1. Per the germline V gene, CDR1 is SGHTA and CDR2 is FQGNSA. With V trimmed by 5 bases and J by 5 bases, 7 bases remained unmatched. This CDR3 is built from 15 residues. CDR3 DNA sequence: TGTGCCAGCAGCGGGAGGGGGACAGGGGTAGATACGCAGTATTTT. The encoded protein is CASSGRGTGVDTQYF.

Only a few counts were recorded for this clonotype. This chain links TRBV6-1 with TRBJ1-2; 11 bases agree with TRBD1. V lost 6 bases to trimming and J lost 5 bases; unmatched junction nucleotides: 14. Germline loops: CDR1 MNHNS, CDR2 SASEGT. This CDR3 has 17 residues. CDR3 DNA: TGTGCCAGCAGAAAACATCCAAGGACAGGGGGCGTGTATGGCTACACCTTC. Its protein product is CASRKHPRTGGVYGYTF.

CDR3 in DNA: TGTGCCAGCAGCCCCCGGACAGGAGCCTCCTACGAGCAGTACTTC. It specifies CASSPRTGASYEQYF. The gene calls are TRBV7-2 and TRBJ2-7; TRBD1 matches at 7 bases. Germline CDR1 SGHTA, CDR2 FQGNSA. The CDR3 consists of 15 residues. Unmatched junction bases numbered 7, after V lost 5 bases and J lost 0 bases.